Below, one TCR beta chain is given with its context. Its target is unknown. The sample originates from a study of cytomegalovirus exposure and HLA in healthy donors. Study-level information: A prior analysis found 117 million unique TCR beta sequences from 150 million to 200 million T cells.

Study-level results: Usually a TCR sequence was rare, but some public TCRs were found in many donors.

It was healthy bone marrow donors who served as donors. J lost 8 bases, V lost 5 bases, and 11 bases had no gene match. This CDR3 comprises 16 residues. Germline loops: CDR1 SGHTA, CDR2 FQGNSA. The PCR was carried out with 60 Vbeta primers and 13 Jbeta primers. Produced via immunoSEQ multiplex PCR; TCRdb's table is partial and in-frame only. Among about 110,000 clones listed, around 79% were seen once. This sequence was found in a man aged 55 to 69 in good health and CMV-seronegative. The sequencing input was PBMCs. The V call is TRBV7-2, the J call TRBJ2-1, with TRBD2 matching over 11 bases. CDR3 residues: CASSPSLAGGSDEQFF. In nucleotides, the CDR3 is TGTGCCAGCAGCCCCAGCCTAGCGGGGGGCTCCGATGAGCAGTTCTTC.